This T cell receptor beta chain emerged from a study of tumor-infiltrating lymphocytes in localized non-small cell lung cancer. For the study at large: Resected tumor was paired with non-adjacent uninvolved lung from the same patient.

Study findings and constraints: Available tissue quantity limited TCR sequencing to a patient subset. Technical variation could not be separated from intratumor heterogeneity here. Compared with uninvolved lung, tumors showed higher T cell infiltration by TCRbeta sequencing.

CDR1 and CDR2 (germline): SGDLS, YYNGEE. The J segment lost 2 bases and the V segment lost 0 bases, leaving 2 bases of the junction unmatched. This CDR3 comprises 14 residues. Notes on this clone: Its antigen remains unknown. Other DNA sequences in this specimen translate into the identical CDR3.

The table came from immunoSEQ multiplex PCR; TCRdb's copy has only in-frame clones and leaves some out. The sample has under 3,500 clones; less than 75% are singletons. The sequence was collected from a human donor with non-small cell lung cancer. Sequenced input: uninvolved lung tissue not adjacent to the tumor. The J gene is TRBJ2-7, the V gene TRBV9; 7 nucleotides line up with TRBD1. CDR3 in amino acids: CASSVGQGTYEQYF. CDR3 bases: TGTGCCAGCAGCGTAGGACAGGGTACCTACGAGCAGTACTTC.